A selection of T cell receptor beta chains follows, all from one sample in a study of blood T cell repertoires in COVID-19. Generated by immunoSEQ multiplex PCR, the TCRdb table keeps only in-frame clones and is missing some. The sample contains a few hundred thousand clones, about four fifths of which appear only once. The sample taken for sequencing was peripheral blood. These receptor sequences come from a man aged 80 or over with acute or convalescent COVID-19. CDR3s include the opening cysteine and the closing phenylalanine or tryptophan.

v_call	j_call	cdr3_aa
TRBV11-2	TRBJ2-7	CASSSNREALSSYEQYF
TRBV28	TRBJ2-2	CASTREGLNTGELFF
TRBV29-1	TRBJ1-2	CSGGRQDNYGYTF
TRBV6-5	TRBJ2-7	CASSRDWTGEQYF
TRBV5-1	TRBJ2-2	CASRDTDSFYTGELFF
TRBV4-2	TRBJ2-1	CASSQDRGLAGNEQFF
TRBV3-1/TRBV3-2	TRBJ1-2	CASSQRRRGRYGYTF
TRBV5-1	TRBJ2-1	CASSWGLTSGKGANNEQFF
TRBV7-2	TRBJ2-5	CASSLAGGGETQYF
TRBV12-5	TRBJ2-5	CASGRRDGETQYF
TRBV5-1	TRBJ2-7	CASSPGQFENEQYF
TRBV14	TRBJ2-3	CASSPRKNATDTQYF
TRBV2	TRBJ1-2	CASSEGRTGGLF
TRBV5-1	TRBJ2-7	CASSLTAPRGGRTYEQYF
TRBV7-8	TRBJ2-7	CASSLGTSGEQYF
TRBV27	TRBJ1-4	CASSDVQGAREKLFF
TRBV11-2	TRBJ2-2	CASSGRTGDPNTGELFF
TRBV2	TRBJ1-3	CASSERGGPGNTIYF
TRBV19	TRBJ1-5	CASSLDRGNNQPQHF
TRBV7-2	TRBJ1-6	CASSLVGSSYNSPLHF
TRBV18	TRBJ2-4	CASSPLGQGITKNIQYF
TRBV6-5	TRBJ1-6	CASSYGDSSSPLHF
TRBV7-2	TRBJ2-7	CASSPRLEGYEQYF
TRBV6-6	TRBJ2-1	CASSTSGRAINNEQFF
TRBV7-8	TRBJ1-2	CASSTRDTSYGYTF
TRBV6-5	TRBJ1-5	CASRGQGGENQPQHF
TRBV18	TRBJ2-3	CASSPSGGPSTDTQYF
TRBV29-1	TRBJ1-2	CSVEDHDRVGGYTF
TRBV6-5	TRBJ2-1	CASSKRETYNEQFF
TRBV6-5	TRBJ1-3	CASSYDGRTGNTIYF
TRBV6-5	TRBJ2-7	CASSYSAGGTYEQYF
TRBV5-4	TRBJ2-1	CASSLGGGGYNEQFF